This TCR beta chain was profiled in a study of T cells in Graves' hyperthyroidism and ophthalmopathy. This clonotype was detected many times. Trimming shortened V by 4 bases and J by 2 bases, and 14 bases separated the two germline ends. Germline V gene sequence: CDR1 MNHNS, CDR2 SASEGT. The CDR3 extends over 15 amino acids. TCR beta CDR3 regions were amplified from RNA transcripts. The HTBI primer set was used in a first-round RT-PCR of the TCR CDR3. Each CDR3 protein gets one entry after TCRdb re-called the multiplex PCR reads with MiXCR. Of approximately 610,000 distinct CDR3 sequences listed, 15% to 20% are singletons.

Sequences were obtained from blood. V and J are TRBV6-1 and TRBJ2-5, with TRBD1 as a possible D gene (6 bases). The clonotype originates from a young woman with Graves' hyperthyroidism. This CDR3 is CASSGSFRGQETQYF. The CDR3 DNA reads TGTGCCAGCAGTGGTTCTTTTAGGGGGCAAGAGACCCAGTACTTC.